This TCR beta chain was captured in a study of blood T cell repertoires in COVID-19. About the study: The analysed material was cDNA or gDNA that came from T cells, B-cell-depleted T cells, or PBMCs.

In the authors' workflow: Amplification of reference gene primers provided the estimated nucleated cell counts. Sequencing was performed with immunoSEQ multiplex PCR; in TCRdb, only in-frame clones are kept and a portion is missing. V and J calls plus clone size are reproduced from that table; the DNA served to infer D and trimming. The sample carries more than 95,000 clones, roughly 81% recorded once. The CDR3 loop spans 16 amino acids. Germline values: CDR1 SGHRS, CDR2 YFSETQ. The J segment lost 0 bases and the V segment lost 1 base, leaving 5 bases of the junction unmatched. This TCR derives from an older woman with acute or convalescent COVID-19. The chain carries TRBV5-1 and TRBJ2-3; 7 bases align to TRBD2. The specimen was peripheral blood. The chain's CDR3 is CASSLRLAGSTDTQYF. The CDR3 DNA reads as TGCGCCAGCAGCTTGAGACTAGCTGGGAGCACAGATACGCAGTATTTT. Full variable domain (remainder filled in from reference TRBV5-1 and TRBJ2-3): KAGVTQTPRYLIKTRGQQVTLSCSPISGHRSVSWYQQTPGQGLQFLFEYFSETQRNKGNFPGRFSGRQFSNSRSEMNVSTLELGDSALYLCASSLRLAGSTDTQYFGPGTRLTVL.